The following is a T cell receptor beta chain sequence with its context. The sample comes from a study of T-cell memory formation after mild COVID-19. TCRdb recomputed calls from the 5' RACE reads with MiXCR, one row per CDR3 protein. The sample contains approximately 210,000 distinct CDR3 sequences, around 27% of which appear only once. The germline CDR1 and CDR2 sequences are GTSNPN and SVGIG (reference sequence). The CDR3 covers 12 residues. V lost 5 bases, J lost 5 bases, and 12 bases lay in between. This TCR was recovered from an adult woman who had mild COVID-19 (a few samples of this study predate the infection). Cell type and time point are not known. The sequenced sample consisted of PBMCs or a T cell subset sorted from them (not recorded which). This sequence joins TRBV30 and TRBJ1-2; unclear D gene. The CDR3 DNA reads as TGTGCCTGGCAACCTGTGACTTATGGCTACACCTTC. Translating gives CAWQPVTYGYTF. Combining the CDR3 with reference TRBV30 and TRBJ1-2 gives the whole variable domain SQTIHQWPATLVQPVGSPLSLECTVEGTSNPNLYWYRQAAGRGLQLLFYSVGIGQISSEVPQNLSASRPQDRQFILSSKKLLLSDSGFYLCAWQPVTYGYTFGSGTRLTVV.